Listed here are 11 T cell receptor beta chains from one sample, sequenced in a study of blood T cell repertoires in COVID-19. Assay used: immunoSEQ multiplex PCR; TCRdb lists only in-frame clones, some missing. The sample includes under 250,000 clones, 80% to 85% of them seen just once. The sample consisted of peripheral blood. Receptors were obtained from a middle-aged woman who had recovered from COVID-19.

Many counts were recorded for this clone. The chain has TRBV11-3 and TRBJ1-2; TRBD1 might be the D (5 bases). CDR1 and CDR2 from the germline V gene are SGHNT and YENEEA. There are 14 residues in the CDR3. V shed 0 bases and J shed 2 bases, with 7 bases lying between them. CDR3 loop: CASSLETGNYGYTF. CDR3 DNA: TGTGCCAGCAGCTTAGAAACAGGCAACTATGGCTACACCTTC.

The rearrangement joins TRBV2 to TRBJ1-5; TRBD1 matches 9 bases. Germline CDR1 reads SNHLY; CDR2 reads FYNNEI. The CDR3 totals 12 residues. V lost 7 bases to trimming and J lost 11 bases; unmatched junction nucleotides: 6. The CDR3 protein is CASKDRGGAQHF. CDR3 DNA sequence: TGTGCCAGCAAAGACAGGGGGGGAGCCCAGCATTTT.

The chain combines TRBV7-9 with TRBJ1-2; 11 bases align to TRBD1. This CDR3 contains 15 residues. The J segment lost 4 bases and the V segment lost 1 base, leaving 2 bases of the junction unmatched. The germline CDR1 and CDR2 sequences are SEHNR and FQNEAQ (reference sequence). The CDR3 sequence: CASSLVGQGGYGYTF. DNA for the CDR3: TGTGCCAGCAGCTTAGTGGGACAGGGGGGCTATGGCTACACCTTC.

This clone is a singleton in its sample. In DNA, the CDR3 is TGTGCCAGCAGCTACGGACAGGGGAGGACTGAAGCTTTCTTT. Amino acid sequence: CASSYGQGRTEAFF. The V call is TRBV7-2, the J call TRBJ1-1; 9 positions match TRBD1. CDR3 length: 14 residues. The germline V gene encodes CDR1 SGHTA and CDR2 FQGNSA. Unmatched junction bases numbered 5, after V lost 4 bases and J lost 5 bases.

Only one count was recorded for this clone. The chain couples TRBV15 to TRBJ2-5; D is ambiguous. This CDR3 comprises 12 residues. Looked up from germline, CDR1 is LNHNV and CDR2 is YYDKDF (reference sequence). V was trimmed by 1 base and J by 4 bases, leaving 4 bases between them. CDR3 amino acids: CATSRVSETQYF. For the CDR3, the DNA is TGTGCCACCAGCAGAGTCTCAGAGACCCAGTACTTC.

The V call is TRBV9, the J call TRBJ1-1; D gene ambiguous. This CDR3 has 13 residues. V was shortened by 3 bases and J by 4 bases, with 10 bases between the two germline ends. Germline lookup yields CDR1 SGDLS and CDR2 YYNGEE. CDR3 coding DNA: TGTGCCAGCAGCGGCGATCCTACCACTGAAGCTTTCTTT. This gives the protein CASSGDPTTEAFF.

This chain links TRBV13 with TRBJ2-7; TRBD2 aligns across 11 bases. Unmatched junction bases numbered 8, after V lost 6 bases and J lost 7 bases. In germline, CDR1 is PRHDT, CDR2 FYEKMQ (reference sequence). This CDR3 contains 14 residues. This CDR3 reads CASRFSGGAWEQYF. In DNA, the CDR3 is TGTGCCAGCAGATTTAGCGGGGGGGCGTGGGAGCAGTACTTC.

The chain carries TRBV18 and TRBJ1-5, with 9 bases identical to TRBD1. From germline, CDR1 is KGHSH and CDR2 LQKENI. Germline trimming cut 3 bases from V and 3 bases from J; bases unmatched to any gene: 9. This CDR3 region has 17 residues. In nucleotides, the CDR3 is TGTGCCAGCTCACCTCAGGGCGGGACAGGGCCCAATCAGCCCCAGCATTTT. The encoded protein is CASSPQGGTGPNQPQHF.

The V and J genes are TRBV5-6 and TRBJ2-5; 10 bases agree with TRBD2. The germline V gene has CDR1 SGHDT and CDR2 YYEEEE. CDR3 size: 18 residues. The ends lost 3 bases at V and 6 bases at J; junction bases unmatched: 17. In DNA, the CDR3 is TGTGCCAGCAGCTCCAGCCTACTAGCGGGGACTCAACGACAGACCCAGTACTTC. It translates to CASSSSLLAGTQRQTQYF.

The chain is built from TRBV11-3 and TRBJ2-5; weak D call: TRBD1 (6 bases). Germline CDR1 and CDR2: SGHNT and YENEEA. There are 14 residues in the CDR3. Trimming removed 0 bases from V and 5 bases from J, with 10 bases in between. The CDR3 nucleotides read TGTGCCAGCAGCTTAGATGGGGGCAAGGAGACCCAGTACTTC. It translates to CASSLDGGKETQYF.

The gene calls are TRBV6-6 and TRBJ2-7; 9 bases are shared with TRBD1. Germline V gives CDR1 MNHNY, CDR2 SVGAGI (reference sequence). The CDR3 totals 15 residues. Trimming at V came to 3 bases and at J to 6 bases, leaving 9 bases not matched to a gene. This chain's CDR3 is CASSYWWDRAAEQYF. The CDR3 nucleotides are TGTGCCAGCAGTTATTGGTGGGACAGGGCGGCCGAGCAGTACTTC.